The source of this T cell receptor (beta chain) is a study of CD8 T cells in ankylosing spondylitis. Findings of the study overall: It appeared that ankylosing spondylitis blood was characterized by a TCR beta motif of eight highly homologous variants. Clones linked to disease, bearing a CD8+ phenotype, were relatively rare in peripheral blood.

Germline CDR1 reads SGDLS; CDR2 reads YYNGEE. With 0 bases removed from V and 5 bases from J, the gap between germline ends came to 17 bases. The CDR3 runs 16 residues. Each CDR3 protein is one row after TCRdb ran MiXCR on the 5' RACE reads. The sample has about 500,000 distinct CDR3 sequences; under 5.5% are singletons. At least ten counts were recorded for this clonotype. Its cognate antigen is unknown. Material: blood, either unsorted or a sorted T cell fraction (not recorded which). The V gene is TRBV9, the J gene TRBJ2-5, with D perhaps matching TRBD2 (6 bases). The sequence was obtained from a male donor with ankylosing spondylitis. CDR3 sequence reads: CASSVGTNPSGETQYF. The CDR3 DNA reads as TGTGCCAGCAGCGTAGGGACTAACCCATCTGGGGAGACCCAGTACTTC.